A single sample is the source of the 32 T cell receptor beta chains below, sequenced in a study of blood T cell repertoires in COVID-19. Method: immunoSEQ multiplex PCR; TCRdb's copy keeps in-frame clones and lacks some. The table has about 200,000 clones, 70% to 90% seen once. Input material: peripheral blood. Receptor source: a man aged 50 to 60 with acute or convalescent COVID-19.

The genes are TRBV3-1 (or the pseudogene TRBV3-2) and TRBJ1-3; a possible D gene is TRBD1 (5 bases). The V and J ends lost 4 bases and 4 bases respectively, with 11 bases between them. Germline V gives CDR1 LGHDT, CDR2 YNNKEL (reference sequence). The CDR3 length is 14 residues. CDR3 amino acids: CASSRQGRGNTIYF. CDR3 coding DNA: TGTGCCAGCAGCCGTCAGGGCCGCGGAAACACCATATATTTT.

The chain combines TRBV11-2 with TRBJ2-1, with 10 bases fitting TRBD2. With 5 bases clipped from V and 4 bases from J, the junction kept 2 bases outside the gene matches. Germline V lookup: CDR1 SGHAT, CDR2 FQNNGV. The CDR3 is 14 amino acids. The CDR3 nucleotides are TGTGCCAGCAGCGGACTAGCGGATTACAATGAGCAGTTCTTC. Amino acid sequence: CASSGLADYNEQFF.

This clone was counted once. This chain joins TRBV24-1 and TRBJ2-2, with a tentative D call TRBD2 (5 bases). Germline CDR1 KGHDR, CDR2 SFDVKD. The CDR3 loop spans 14 amino acids. V dropped 5 bases and J dropped 3 bases, with 9 bases sitting between them. CDR3 sequence (DNA): TGTGCCACCAGTGCAGAGAGGGACACCGGGGAGCTGTTTTTT. It is translated as CATSAERDTGELFF.

V is TRBV9 and J is TRBJ1-2, with a possible D match to TRBD1 (5 bases). Per the germline V gene, CDR1 is SGDLS and CDR2 is YYNGEE. The CDR3 runs 12 residues. Between the trimmed V and J ends, which lost 3 bases and 8 bases, there was a span of 11 bases. CDR3 in DNA: TGTGCCAGCAGCGACGGGGGAAGGGGCTACACCTTC. Residues: CASSDGGRGYTF.

The chain uses TRBV19 and TRBJ1-2, with D maybe TRBD1 (5 bases). The CDR3 loop spans 12 amino acids. Trimming shortened V by 4 bases and J by 4 bases, and 7 bases separated the two germline ends. Germline lookup yields CDR1 LNHDA and CDR2 SQIVND (reference sequence). The CDR3 here is CASSTTAYGYTF. The CDR3 nucleotides read TGTGCCAGTAGTACGACAGCCTATGGCTACACCTTC.

This chain joins TRBV18 and TRBJ2-3; D call uncertain. This CDR3 has 13 amino acids. The V gene's germline CDR1 is KGHSH and CDR2 LQKENI. The ends were cut back, 3 bases at V and 6 bases at J, with 10 bases in the middle. The CDR3 DNA sequence: TGTGCCAGCTCACCGCAGGAAATCGATACGCAGTATTTT. It encodes CASSPQEIDTQYF.

The V and J genes are TRBV7-9 and TRBJ2-1, with D perhaps matching TRBD2 (5 bases). The CDR3 runs to 16 residues. Trimming cost V 5 bases and J 9 bases, with 23 bases left between them. CDR1 and CDR2 (germline): SEHNR, FQNEAQ (reference sequence). CDR3 sequence reads: CASSRTSGASEGEQFF. The CDR3 DNA reads TGTGCCAGCAGCCGGACCTCGGGCGCATCCGAGGGTGAGCAGTTCTTC.

The chain combines TRBV9 with TRBJ2-3; D unresolved. Germline CDR1 reads SGDLS; CDR2 reads YYNGEE. The CDR3 spans 14 residues. The V end was cut by 0 bases, the J end by 0 bases, with 5 bases between. The CDR3 loop is CASSVDTSTDTQYF. CDR3 in DNA: TGTGCCAGCAGCGTAGACACCAGCACAGATACGCAGTATTTT. Full variable domain (rest looked up from reference TRBV9 and TRBJ2-3): DSGVTQTPKHLITATGQRVTLRCSPRSGDLSVYWYQQSLDQGLQFLIQYYNGEERAKGNILERFSAQQFPDLHSELNLSSLELGDSALYFCASSVDTSTDTQYFGPGTRLTVL.

The J gene is TRBJ1-1, the V gene TRBV25-1, with TRBD1 matching 7 bases. This CDR3 spans 13 amino acids. V shed 7 bases, J shed 4 bases, and the junction held 6 bases outside the gene matches. CDR1 is MGHDK and CDR2 is SYGVNS in the germline V gene. This CDR3 reads CASKGTGVTEAFF. DNA for the CDR3: TGTGCCAGCAAGGGTACAGGGGTCACTGAAGCTTTCTTT. The variable domain in full, completed from reference TRBV25-1 and TRBJ1-1, reads EADIYQTPRYLVIGTGKKITLECSQTMGHDKMYWYQQDPGMELHLIHYSYGVNSTEKGDLSSESTVSRIRTEHFPLTLESARPSHTSQYLCASKGTGVTEAFFGQGTRLTVV.

J is TRBJ2-3 and V is TRBV10-2; 9 nucleotides line up with TRBD2. The CDR3 sequence is 14 residues long. Germline V gives CDR1 WSHSY, CDR2 SAAADI. After removal of 5 bases from V and 4 bases from J, the junction contained 4 bases not matched to a gene. CDR3 loop: CASSRGGVPDTQYF. The DNA of the CDR3 is TGCGCCAGCAGTCGCGGGGGGGTCCCAGATACGCAGTATTTT.

The chain couples TRBV10-3 to TRBJ1-1, with D tentatively TRBD1 (5 bases). The CDR3 is 14 residues long. Germline V lookup: CDR1 ENHRY, CDR2 SYGVKD. The V gene lost 4 bases and the J gene lost 0 bases, with 9 bases spanning the gap. CDR3 coding DNA: TGTGCCATCAGTGCCGACAGCCTGAACACTGAAGCTTTCTTT. It yields the protein CAISADSLNTEAFF.

The J gene is TRBJ1-3, the V gene TRBV5-6; perhaps TRBD1 as D (5 bases). The germline V gene encodes CDR1 SGHDT and CDR2 YYEEEE. Trimming stripped 4 bases from V and 2 bases from J, with 16 bases between. CDR3 length equals 16 residues. As DNA, the CDR3 is TGTGCCAGCAGCCCCTTAGGAGTCAGGGCTGGAAACACCATATATTTT. It encodes CASSPLGVRAGNTIYF.

The rearrangement uses TRBV30 and TRBJ1-1; D might be TRBD1 (5 bases). Looked up from germline, CDR1 is GTSNPN and CDR2 is SVGIG (reference sequence). This CDR3 comprises 17 residues. Trimming left V 5 bases short and J 1 base short, with 23 bases between. CDR3 coding DNA: TGTGCCTGGCTGATGTGGGGTGATGCGGGGACGAACACTGAAGCTTTCTTT. Its protein product is CAWLMWGDAGTNTEAFF.

This clone came up once. V is TRBV12-3 or TRBV12-4 and J is TRBJ2-2, with D tentatively TRBD2 (5 bases). The CDR3 has 13 residues. The germline V and J ends were trimmed by 6 bases and 0 bases, with 5 bases remaining between them. CDR3 bases: TGTGCCAGCAGGGACTCGAACACCGGGGAGCTGTTTTTT. This encodes CASRDSNTGELFF.

This chain joins TRBV7-9 and TRBJ1-2; D possibly corresponds to TRBD1 (5 bases). This CDR3 is built from 15 residues. V was cut by 7 bases and J by 2 bases, with 17 bases left in between. Looked up from germline, CDR1 is SEHNR and CDR2 is FQNEAQ (reference sequence). The CDR3 coding sequence is TGTGCCAGCACCATCCCGGATGGACACAACTATGGCTACACCTTC. It translates to CASTIPDGHNYGYTF.

On this clone: This sample also contains other DNA sequences that code for the same CDR3. V is TRBV27 and J is TRBJ2-5; perhaps TRBD1 as D (5 bases). Between the trimmed V and J ends, which lost 4 bases and 4 bases, there was a span of 10 bases. CDR3 length: 13 amino acids. Germline CDR1 MNHEY, CDR2 SMNVEV (reference sequence). The CDR3: CASSSRGRETQYF. CDR3 sequence (DNA): TGTGCCAGCAGTTCAAGGGGAAGAGAGACCCAGTACTTC.

V usage is TRBV10-2 and J usage is TRBJ2-7; 8 nucleotides align to TRBD1. The J segment lost 3 bases and the V segment lost 7 bases, leaving 8 bases of the junction unmatched. This CDR3 is built from 14 residues. Germline V lookup: CDR1 WSHSY, CDR2 SAAADI. Here the CDR3 DNA reads TGCGCCAGCACCGGGACAGGAAGAAGCTACGAGCAGTACTTC. Amino acid sequence: CASTGTGRSYEQYF.

The chain links TRBV28 to TRBJ2-1, with D perhaps TRBD2 (5 bases). The CDR3 length is 12 residues. V was shortened by 2 bases and J by 14 bases, with 13 bases between the two germline ends. Germline CDR1 MDHEN, CDR2 SYDVKM. The CDR3 sequence is CASSLTPGREFF. For the CDR3, the DNA is TGTGCCAGCAGTTTAACCCCGGGAAGGGAGTTCTTC.

The V call is TRBV18, the J call TRBJ1-2, with unresolved D. V lost 6 bases and J 4 bases, leaving 12 bases between the germline ends. Germline V gene lookup returns CDR1 KGHSH and CDR2 LQKENI. The CDR3 loop spans 13 amino acids. The CDR3 DNA reads as TGTGCCAGCTCTTTGGAGGACGGCTATGGCTACACCTTC. This gives the protein CASSLEDGYGYTF.

The rearrangement joins TRBV19 to TRBJ2-1; TRBD1 agrees at 10 bases. The germline V gene encodes CDR1 LNHDA and CDR2 SQIVND (reference sequence). Trimming cost V 4 bases and J 4 bases; bases outside gene matches: 4. There are 15 residues in the CDR3. CDR3 residues: CASSRGQGVYNEQFF. For the CDR3, the DNA is TGTGCCAGTAGTAGAGGACAGGGGGTTTACAATGAGCAGTTCTTC.

The chain couples TRBV5-1 to TRBJ2-2; 10 bases line up with TRBD1. V dropped 0 bases and J dropped 5; count of bases not matched to a gene: 7. CDR3 length: 17 amino acids. Germline CDR1 SGHRS, CDR2 YFSETQ. The CDR3 nucleotides read TGCGCCAGCAGCTTGGCTGTGAAGGGACAGGGGACCGGGGAGCTGTTTTTT. The encoded protein is CASSLAVKGQGTGELFF.

The V and J genes are TRBV7-9 and TRBJ2-7, with a possible D match to TRBD2 (7 bases). CDR1 is SEHNR and CDR2 is FQNEAQ in the germline V gene (reference sequence). The CDR3 covers 17 residues. V lost 4 bases and J lost 4, with 23 bases in between. CDR3 in amino acids: CASSSHLGGGINYEQYF. The CDR3 DNA sequence: TGTGCCAGCAGCTCCCATCTGGGAGGGGGGATCAATTACGAGCAGTACTTC. The full variable domain, with the rest looked up from reference TRBV7-9 and TRBJ2-7, is DTGVSQNPRHKITKRGQNVTFRCDPISEHNRLYWYRQTLGQGPEFLTYFQNEAQLEKSRLLSDRFSAERPKGSFSTLEIQRTEQGDSAMYLCASSSHLGGGINYEQYFGPGTRLTVT.

This rearrangement joins TRBV11-3 to TRBJ2-2, with D unclear. Trimming removed 5 bases from V and 1 base from J, with 5 bases in between. Per the germline V gene, CDR1 is SGHNT and CDR2 is YENEEA. The CDR3 is 13 amino acids. The CDR3 loop reads CASSPRNTGELFF. The CDR3 DNA sequence: TGTGCCAGCAGCCCGAGGAACACCGGGGAGCTGTTTTTT.

This sequence joins TRBV7-9 and TRBJ1-4, with 7 bases that match TRBD1. Germline assignment: CDR1 SEHNR and CDR2 FQNEAQ (reference sequence). V was clipped by 2 bases and J by 4 bases; unmatched bases: 1. This CDR3 comprises 14 residues. The CDR3 DNA reads as TGTGCCAGCAGCTTACAGGGGGGTAATGAAAAACTGTTTTTT. Residues: CASSLQGGNEKLFF.

The rearrangement joins TRBV3-1 (or the pseudogene TRBV3-2) to TRBJ2-1; 7 bases fit TRBD2. V trimming: 7 bases; J trimming: 8 bases; junction bases outside the gene matches: 23. This CDR3 contains 18 residues. Germline assignment: CDR1 LGHDT and CDR2 YNNKEL (reference sequence). For the CDR3, the DNA is TGTGCCAGCACCCCGAGGGGCCAAGCGGGGTCTTGGAAGGATGAGCAGTTCTTC. Amino acids: CASTPRGQAGSWKDEQFF.

The chain employs TRBV6-5 and TRBJ2-5; the match to TRBD1 covers 8 bases. Looked up from germline, CDR1 is MNHEY and CDR2 is SVGAGI. The V and J ends lost 6 bases and 6 bases, in that order; junction bases with no gene match: 12. The CDR3 extends over 15 amino acids. The CDR3 nucleotides are TGTGCCAGCAGCTCGCACAGGGGGACCGCGAAGACCCAGTACTTC. Its protein is CASSSHRGTAKTQYF.

The CDR3 coding sequence is TGTGCCAGCAGACCCCGAGACAGGGGGGGTGGCTACACCTTC. It specifies CASRPRDRGGGYTF. The rearrangement uses TRBV27 and TRBJ1-2; 9 bases align to TRBD1. Per the germline V gene, CDR1 is MNHEY and CDR2 is SMNVEV (reference sequence). With V trimmed by 6 bases and J by 7 bases, 9 bases remained unmatched. The CDR3 is 14 residues long.

The chain carries TRBV6-2 or TRBV6-3 and TRBJ1-2; D not certain. The germline V gene encodes CDR1 MNHEY and CDR2 SVGEGT. The CDR3 has 13 amino acids. Trimming took off 5 bases at V and 4 bases at J, with 11 bases between the two ends. CDR3 nucleotides: TGTGCCAGCAGTACTAAAAACCTCTATGGCTACACCTTC. Translating it yields CASSTKNLYGYTF.

This chain uses TRBV18 with TRBJ2-5, with D possibly matching TRBD1 (5 bases). This CDR3 is 14 amino acids long. Germline CDR1 KGHSH, CDR2 LQKENI. Trimming cost V 0 bases and J 5 bases, with 10 bases left between them. CDR3 amino acids: CASSPPQGWETQYF. The CDR3 DNA reads as TGTGCCAGCTCACCACCGCAGGGCTGGGAGACCCAGTACTTC. The variable domain in full, completed from reference TRBV18 and TRBJ2-5, reads NAGVMQNPRHLVRRRGQEARLRCSPMKGHSHVYWYRQLPEEGLKFMVYLQKENIIDESGMPKERFSAEFPKEGPSILRIQQVVRGDSAAYFCASSPPQGWETQYFGPGTRLLVL.

This chain joins TRBV11-2 and TRBJ1-3; no clear D. Germline loops: CDR1 SGHAT, CDR2 FQNNGV. The CDR3 runs to 16 residues. The V gene lost 1 base and the J gene lost 2 bases, with 12 bases spanning the gap. The CDR3 region is CASSLARLYTGNTIYF. CDR3 in DNA: TGTGCCAGCAGCTTAGCCCGACTGTACACTGGAAACACCATATATTTT.

The chain carries TRBV5-1 and TRBJ2-3, with 8 bases fitting TRBD2. The ends lost 2 bases at V and 5 bases at J; junction bases unmatched: 10. The CDR3 covers 16 residues. Germline CDR1 reads SGHRS; CDR2 reads YFSETQ. The CDR3 loop reads CASSFGLAGGRDTQYF. For the CDR3, the DNA is TGCGCCAGCAGCTTTGGGCTAGCGGGTGGAAGAGATACGCAGTATTTT. The full variable domain, completed using reference TRBV5-1 and TRBJ2-3, is KAGVTQTPRYLIKTRGQQVTLSCSPISGHRSVSWYQQTPGQGLQFLFEYFSETQRNKGNFPGRFSGRQFSNSRSEMNVSTLELGDSALYLCASSFGLAGGRDTQYFGPGTRLTVL.

J is TRBJ2-7 and V is TRBV10-1; 9 bases line up with TRBD2. Germline V gives CDR1 WNHNN, CDR2 SYGVQD (reference sequence). The CDR3 is made up of 17 amino acids. V dropped 5 bases and J dropped 6; count of bases not matched to a gene: 17. The chain's CDR3 is CASSPSGLAGLSGEQYF. The CDR3 DNA sequence: TGCGCCAGCAGTCCCTCGGGGCTAGCGGGGCTTTCTGGCGAGCAGTACTTC.